The 16 T cell receptor beta chains listed next were all sequenced from one sample in a study of CD8 T cells in ankylosing spondylitis. TCRdb independently ran MiXCR on the 5' RACE reads; one entry per CDR3 protein. The sample comprises 450,000 or so distinct CDR3 sequences, around 26% of which are singletons, and about 0.92% rests with the top ten. These TCRs are of unknown antigen specificity. Study-level points and caveats: Typical of ankylosing spondylitis blood, it appeared, was a TCR beta motif of eight highly homologous variants.

The specimen was blood, either unsorted or a sorted T cell fraction (not recorded which). The origin of the receptors is a male donor with ankylosing spondylitis.

This clonotype has more than one count but fewer than ten. This chain connects TRBV4-1 to TRBJ2-6; D assignment may be TRBD1 or TRBD2 (5 bases each). V was trimmed by 3 bases and J by 4 bases, leaving 13 bases between them. This CDR3 is 16 amino acids long. Germline CDR1 reads MGHRA; CDR2 reads YSYEKL. The CDR3 protein is CASSHLPGLGANVLTF. CDR3 DNA: TGCGCCAGCAGCCACCTACCGGGGCTAGGGGCCAACGTCCTGACTTTC.

V is TRBV12-3 or TRBV12-4 and J is TRBJ2-7; D may be TRBD1 (6 bases). Trimming stripped 3 bases from V and 3 bases from J, with 12 bases between. This CDR3 comprises 14 residues. The CDR3 coding sequence is TGTGCCAGCAGTTTGGAAGGACAGAACTACGAGCAGTACGTC. It is translated as CASSLEGQNYEQYV.

This chain links TRBV20-1 with TRBJ2-2; the match to TRBD2 covers 9 bases. This CDR3 spans 15 amino acids. Germline assignment: CDR1 DFQATT and CDR2 SNEGSKA (reference sequence). Unmatched junction bases numbered 6, after V lost 5 bases and J lost 2 bases. The DNA of the CDR3 is TGCAGTGCTCTAGCGGGGCCGTTAAACACCGGGGAGCTGTTTTTT. This sequence encodes CSALAGPLNTGELFF.

Comments on this clonotype: Compared with germline, one end of the junction differs, possibly owing to a read error. The chain combines TRBV11-3 with TRBJ2-3; D might be TRBD2 (6 bases). Germline V gene sequence: CDR1 SGHNT, CDR2 YENEEA. The CDR3 extends over 14 amino acids. CDR3 amino acids: CASSWAGNTDTQYF. As DNA, the CDR3 is TGCGCCAGCAGCTGGGCGGGAAACACAGATACGCAGTATTTT. Variable domain in full (rest from reference TRBV11-3 and TRBJ2-3): EAGVVQSPRYKIIEKKQPVAFWCNPISGHNTLYWYLQNLGQGPELLIRYENEEAVDDSQLPKDRFSAERLKGVDSTLKIQPAELGDSAVYLCASSWAGNTDTQYFGPGTRLTVL.

The rearrangement links TRBV10-3 to TRBJ2-5; no clear D gene. The germline V and J ends were trimmed by 4 bases and 4 bases, with 10 bases remaining between them. This CDR3 contains 13 residues. Germline loops: CDR1 ENHRY, CDR2 SYGVKD. The chain's CDR3 is CAISGRMLETQYF. CDR3 in DNA: TGTGCCATCAGTGGGAGAATGTTAGAGACCCAGTACTTC.

This clonotype came up many times. This sequence joins TRBV5-1 and TRBJ1-2, with 7 bases lining up with TRBD1. The CDR3 has 13 amino acids. Unmatched junction bases numbered 4, after V lost 4 bases and J lost 4 bases. The germline CDR1 and CDR2 sequences are SGHRS and YFSETQ. The CDR3 here is CASSPGTAYGYTF. Written as DNA, the CDR3 is TGCGCCAGCAGCCCCGGGACAGCCTATGGCTACACCTTC.

The J gene is TRBJ1-5, the V gene TRBV2, with TRBD1 as a possible D gene (5 bases). This CDR3 has 16 amino acids. Between the trimmed V and J ends, which lost 6 bases and 4 bases, there was a span of 19 bases. Germline loops: CDR1 SNHLY, CDR2 FYNNEI. This chain's CDR3 is CASREGNRGPNQPQHF. Written as DNA, the CDR3 is TGTGCCAGCAGGGAGGGGAACCGGGGCCCGAATCAGCCCCAGCATTTT. Full variable domain (outside the CDR3, taken from reference TRBV2 and TRBJ1-5): EPEVTQTPSHQVTQMGQEVILRCVPISNHLYFYWYRQILGQKVEFLVSFYNNEISEKSEIFDDQFSVERPDGSNFTLKIRSTKLEDSAMYFCASREGNRGPNQPQHFGDGTRLSIL.

This clonotype was observed a handful of times. The V and J genes are TRBV7-9 and TRBJ2-5; 8 bases fit TRBD1. With V trimmed by 5 bases and J by 4 bases, 6 bases remained unmatched. Germline CDR1 is SEHNR and CDR2 is FQNEAQ (reference sequence). The CDR3 length is 14 residues. CDR3 sequence (DNA): TGTGCCAGCAGCCTAACCGACAGGGGAGAGACCCAGTACTTC. Encoded protein: CASSLTDRGETQYF.

This chain uses TRBV6-1 with TRBJ1-1; D gene unclear. This CDR3 region has 13 residues. Trimming took off 2 bases at V and 3 bases at J, with 7 bases between the two ends. Germline lookup yields CDR1 MNHNS and CDR2 SASEGT. The CDR3 nucleotides read TGTGCCAGCAGTGAATTAGAGGACACTGAAGCTTTCTTT. Its protein is CASSELEDTEAFF.

This clonotype was seen more than once but under ten times. The chain is built from TRBV24-1 and TRBJ2-1; TRBD1 matches 10 bases. Looked up from germline, CDR1 is KGHDR and CDR2 is SFDVKD. Trimming removed 2 bases from V and 4 bases from J; junction bases left unmatched: 7. The CDR3 is 17 residues long. CDR3 in DNA: TGTGCCACCAGTGATTCCCTGGGGACAGGGGCGTACAATGAGCAGTTCTTC. It codes for CATSDSLGTGAYNEQFF.

V usage is TRBV7-2 and J usage is TRBJ2-5; the D gene is possibly TRBD1 (6 bases). Trimming removed 5 bases from V and 5 bases from J, with 18 bases in between. Germline CDR1 SGHTA, CDR2 FQGNSA. This CDR3 is built from 15 residues. This CDR3 is CASSPRAGVVETQYF. The DNA of the CDR3 is TGTGCCAGCAGCCCTAGGGCAGGGGTGGTCGAGACCCAGTACTTC.

The CDR3 DNA follows: TGTGCCAGCAGCTTGGGCCTCGGGGCTAGCGGCTCCTACGAGCAGTACTTC. Translation gives CASSLGLGASGSYEQYF. This rearrangement joins TRBV7-9 to TRBJ2-7; 7 bases map to TRBD2. Per germline, CDR1 SEHNR and CDR2 FQNEAQ (reference sequence). V lost 3 bases to trimming and J lost 0 bases; unmatched junction nucleotides: 11. The CDR3 covers 17 residues.

The gene calls are TRBV5-1 and TRBJ2-1, with 7 bases aligning to TRBD1. Looked up from germline, CDR1 is SGHRS and CDR2 is YFSETQ. The junction had 7 bases not matched to a gene; V was cut back by 3 bases and J by 7 bases. CDR3 length: 14 amino acids. CDR3 sequence: CASSSTGTVNEQFF. Written as DNA, the CDR3 is TGCGCCAGCAGCTCAACCGGGACAGTTAATGAGCAGTTCTTC.

This clonotype was found a few times. The chain combines TRBV25-1 with TRBJ1-1, with unresolved D. The CDR3 is made up of 13 amino acids. With 8 bases removed from V and 3 bases from J, the gap between germline ends came to 13 bases. The germline V gene encodes CDR1 MGHDK and CDR2 SYGVNS. This CDR3 is CASGLGYDTEAFF. The CDR3 coding sequence is TGTGCCAGCGGATTAGGGTACGACACTGAAGCTTTCTTT.

J is TRBJ2-2 and V is TRBV19; D tentatively reads TRBD1 or TRBD2 (5 bases each). This CDR3 region has 14 residues. Germline CDR1 is LNHDA and CDR2 is SQIVND (reference sequence). V lost 7 bases to trimming and J lost 6 bases, with 15 bases between them. CDR3 region: CASTPLGDAGELFF. For the CDR3, the DNA is TGTGCCAGTACTCCCCTCGGGGACGCCGGGGAGCTGTTTTTT.

Written as DNA, the CDR3 is TGTGCCAGCAGCAAAGGGTGCCGCGCCGAAGCTTTCTTT. Amino acid sequence: CASSKGCRAEAFF. The chain uses TRBV21-1 and TRBJ1-1; the listed D gene, TRBD1, was not tested against the DNA. TRBV21-1 is listed as a pseudogene. CDR3 length: 13 amino acids.